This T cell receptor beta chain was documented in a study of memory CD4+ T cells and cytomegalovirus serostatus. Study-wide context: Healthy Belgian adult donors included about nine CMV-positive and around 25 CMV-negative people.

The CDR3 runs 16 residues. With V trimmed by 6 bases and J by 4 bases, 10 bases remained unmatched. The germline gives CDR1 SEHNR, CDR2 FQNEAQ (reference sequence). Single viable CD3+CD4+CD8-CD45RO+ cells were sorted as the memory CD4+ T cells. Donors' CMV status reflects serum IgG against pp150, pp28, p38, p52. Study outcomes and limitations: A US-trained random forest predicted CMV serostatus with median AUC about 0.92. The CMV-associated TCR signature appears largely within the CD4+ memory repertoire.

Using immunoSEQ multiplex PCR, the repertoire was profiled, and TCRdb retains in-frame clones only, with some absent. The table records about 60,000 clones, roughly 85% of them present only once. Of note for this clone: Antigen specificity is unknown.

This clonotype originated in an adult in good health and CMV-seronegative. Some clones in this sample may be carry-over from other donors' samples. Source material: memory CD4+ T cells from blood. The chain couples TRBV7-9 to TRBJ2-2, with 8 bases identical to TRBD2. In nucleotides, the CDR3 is TGTGCCAGCAGTGGAGCGGGAGTGATGGGCACCGGGGAGCTGTTTTTT. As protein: CASSGAGVMGTGELFF.